This T cell receptor beta chain was captured in a study of cytomegalovirus exposure and HLA in healthy donors. V was clipped by 7 bases and J by 2 bases, with 13 bases between them. The CDR3 covers 14 residues. Germline loops: CDR1 SGHVS, CDR2 FQNEAQ. This clone is a singleton in its sample. Its cognate antigen is unknown. The protocol was immunoSEQ multiplex PCR, while the TCRdb copy is restricted to in-frame clones and leaves out a portion. The profile covers more than 95,000 clones, with nearly 90% appearing a single time and around 1.1% taken by the ten largest. Whole-study results and caveats: Using the classifier, cytomegalovirus status was reportedly diagnosed with high specificity and sensitivity.

This chain uses TRBV7-8 with TRBJ2-3; D possibly corresponds to TRBD2 (6 bases). The sequenced sample was PBMCs. This TCR came from a woman between 18 and 29 years old in good health and CMV-seronegative. CDR3 loop: CASKLGGSTDTQYF. The CDR3 coding sequence is TGTGCCAGCAAATTGGGGGGATCCACAGATACGCAGTATTTT. The full variable domain, its missing parts supplied by reference TRBV7-8 and TRBJ2-3, is GAGVSQSPRYKVAKRGQDVALRCDPISGHVSLFWYQQALGQGPEFLTYFQNEAQLDKSGLPSDRFFAERPEGSVSTLKIQRTQQEDSAVYLCASKLGGSTDTQYFGPGTRLTVL.